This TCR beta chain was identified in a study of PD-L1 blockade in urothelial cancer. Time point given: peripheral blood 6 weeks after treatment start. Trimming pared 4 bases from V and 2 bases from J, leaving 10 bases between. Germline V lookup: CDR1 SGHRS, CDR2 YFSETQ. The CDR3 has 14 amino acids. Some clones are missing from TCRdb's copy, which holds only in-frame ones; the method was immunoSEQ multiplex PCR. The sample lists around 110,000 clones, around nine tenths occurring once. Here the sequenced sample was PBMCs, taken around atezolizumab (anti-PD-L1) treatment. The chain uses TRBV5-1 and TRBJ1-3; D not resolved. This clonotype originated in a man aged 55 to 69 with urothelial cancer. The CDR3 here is CASSLLVPGNTIYF. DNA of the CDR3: TGCGCCAGCAGCCTATTAGTGCCTGGAAACACCATATATTTT.